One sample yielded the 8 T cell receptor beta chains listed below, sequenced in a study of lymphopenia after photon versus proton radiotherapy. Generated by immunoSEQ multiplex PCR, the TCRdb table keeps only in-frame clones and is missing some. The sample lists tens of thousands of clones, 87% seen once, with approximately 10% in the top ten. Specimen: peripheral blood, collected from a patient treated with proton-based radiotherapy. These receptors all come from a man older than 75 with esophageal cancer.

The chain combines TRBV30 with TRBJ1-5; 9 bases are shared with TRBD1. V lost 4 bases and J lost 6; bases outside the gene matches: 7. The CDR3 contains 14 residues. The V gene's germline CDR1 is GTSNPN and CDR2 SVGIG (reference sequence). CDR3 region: CAWNRGLPGQPQHF. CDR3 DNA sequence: TGTGCCTGGAACAGGGGGCTCCCGGGTCAGCCCCAGCATTTT.

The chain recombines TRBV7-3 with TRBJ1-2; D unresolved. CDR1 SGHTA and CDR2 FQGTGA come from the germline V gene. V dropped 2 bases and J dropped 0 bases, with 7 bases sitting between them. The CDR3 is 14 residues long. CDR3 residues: CASSLSRTNYGYTF. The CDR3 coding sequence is TGTGCCAGCAGCTTATCCAGGACTAACTATGGCTACACCTTC.

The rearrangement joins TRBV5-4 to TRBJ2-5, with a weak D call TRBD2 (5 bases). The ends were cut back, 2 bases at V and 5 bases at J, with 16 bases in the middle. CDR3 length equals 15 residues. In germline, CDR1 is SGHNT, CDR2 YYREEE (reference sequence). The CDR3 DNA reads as TGTGCCAGCAGCTTCCCGGGGTCGCCTGCGGAGACCCAGTACTTC. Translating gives CASSFPGSPAETQYF.

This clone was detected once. This CDR3 reads CASSLDGDRANEAFF. The CDR3 DNA reads as TGCGCCAGCAGCTTGGATGGGGACAGGGCAAACGAAGCTTTCTTT. The chain combines TRBV5-1 with TRBJ1-1; 9 bases fit TRBD1. The trim removed 0 bases at V and 8 bases at J, leaving 8 bases unmatched. Germline values: CDR1 SGHRS, CDR2 YFSETQ. CDR3 length: 15 residues. Full variable domain (remainder filled in from reference TRBV5-1 and TRBJ1-1): KAGVTQTPRYLIKTRGQQVTLSCSPISGHRSVSWYQQTPGQGLQFLFEYFSETQRNKGNFPGRFSGRQFSNSRSEMNVSTLELGDSALYLCASSLDGDRANEAFFGQGTRLTVV.

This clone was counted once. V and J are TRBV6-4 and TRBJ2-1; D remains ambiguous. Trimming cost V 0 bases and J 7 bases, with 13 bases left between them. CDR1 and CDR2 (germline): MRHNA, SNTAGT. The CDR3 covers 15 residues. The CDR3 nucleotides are TGTGCCAGCAGTGACTCTGCGGTTCGGGTAAATGAGCAGTTCTTC. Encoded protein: CASSDSAVRVNEQFF.

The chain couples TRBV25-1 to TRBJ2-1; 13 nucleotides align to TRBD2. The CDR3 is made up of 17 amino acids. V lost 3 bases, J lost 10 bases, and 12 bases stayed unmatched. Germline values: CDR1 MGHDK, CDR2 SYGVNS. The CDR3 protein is CASSESRLAGGLEEQFF. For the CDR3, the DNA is TGTGCCAGCAGTGAGTCACGACTAGCGGGAGGACTGGAAGAGCAGTTCTTC.

Here the CDR3 DNA reads TGTGCCAGCAGCTTGGTAGGGGAAGAGACCCAGTACTTC. Its protein is CASSLVGEETQYF. V and J are TRBV5-5 and TRBJ2-5, with D perhaps matching TRBD1 (5 bases). The germline V and J ends were trimmed by 0 bases and 3 bases, with 6 bases remaining between them. CDR1 and CDR2 from the germline V gene are SGHKS and YYEKEE (reference sequence). The CDR3 has 13 amino acids.

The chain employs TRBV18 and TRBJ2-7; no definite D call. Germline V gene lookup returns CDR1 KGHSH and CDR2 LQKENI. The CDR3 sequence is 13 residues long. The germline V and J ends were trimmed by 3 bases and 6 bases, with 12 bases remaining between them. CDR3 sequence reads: CASSPAGPREQYF. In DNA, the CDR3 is TGTGCCAGCTCACCGGCCGGGCCTCGCGAGCAGTACTTC.